A selection of T cell receptor beta chains follows, all from one sample in a study of T cells after yellow fever vaccination. Via MiXCR, TCRdb re-called the 5' RACE reads, giving one row per CDR3 protein. Found here are 500,000 to 650,000 distinct CDR3 sequences, 17% of them singletons; the top ten hold approximately 15%. This material consisted of PBMCs, taken 5 to 6 days after the first yellow fever vaccination. The receptor set was obtained from a man younger than 35 who received the YFV17D yellow fever vaccine. The CDR3 runs from the conserved cysteine through the conserved F or W. D genes are given only for firm matches. Some rows have no size entry. The others give once, few or many, or a class for an expanded clone.

TRBD1	TRBV28	NA	TRBJ2-5	TGTGCCATCCAACCGCGACAGGGGGGAGAGACCCAGTACTTC	CAIQPRQGGETQYF
TRBD2	TRBV7-6	NA	TRBJ2-7	TGTGCCAGCAGACCATTTTCGGGGGGGGATTACGAGCAGTACTTC	CASRPFSGGDYEQYF
NA	TRBV12-3/TRBV12-4	NA	TRBJ2-7	TGTGCCAGCAGTTTAGCCACAGGGTTTAGCTACGAGCAGTACTTC	CASSLATGFSYEQYF
NA	TRBV20-1	NA	TRBJ1-1	TGCAGTGCTATAGGGCGGTTTGTGGATGCTTTCTTT	CSAIGRFVDAFF
TRBD2	TRBV4-2	few	TRBJ2-7	TGTGCCAGCAGCCATACTAGCGGGGGGGCGTACGAGCAGTACTTC	CASSHTSGGAYEQYF
TRBD1	TRBV12-3/TRBV12-4	NA	TRBJ2-1	TGTGCCAGCAGCTTCGACAGGGTGGTTGTGGGTGAGCAGTTCTTC	CASSFDRVVVGEQFF
NA	TRBV28	NA	TRBJ1-2	TGTGCCAGCAGTACCCCGGCGGACTATGGCTACACCTTC	CASSTPADYGYTF
NA	TRBV20-1	NA	TRBJ1-1	TGCAGTGCTAGTCCGGACATATACACTGAAGCTTTCTTT	CSASPDIYTEAFF
NA	TRBV29-1	NA	TRBJ1-1	TGCAGCGTTGAAGGGTCCGGGACAAGTGAAGCTTTCTTT	CSVEGSGTSEAFF
NA	TRBV19	NA	TRBJ1-1	TGTGCCAGTAGCTACATTCCCCGGGACCCATACACTGAAGCTTTCTTT	CASSYIPRDPYTEAFF
TRBD1	TRBV6-1	many	TRBJ2-5	TGCGCCAGCAGCGGACAGGGTGGTGAGACCCAGTACTTC	CASSGQGGETQYF
NA	TRBV10-3	few	TRBJ1-1	TGTGCCATCAGTGACGCCGATAATCGGAACACTGAAGCTTTCTTT	CAISDADNRNTEAFF
NA	TRBV14	few	TRBJ1-2	TGTGCCAGCAGCCCCACAGACCAGGGTCCATATGGCTACACCTTC	CASSPTDQGPYGYTF
NA	TRBV5-4	NA	TRBJ2-1	TGTGCCAGCAGCTGGGCGCGGGGGCGTTACAATGAGCAGTTCTTC	CASSWARGRYNEQFF
NA	TRBV5-6	few	TRBJ1-1	TGTGCCAGCAGCTTGTTGGCGGGTGAAGCTTTCTTT	CASSLLAGEAFF
NA	TRBV5-1	few	TRBJ1-1	TGCGCCAGCAGCTTGGGGGTCGGGGGGGAAGCTTTCTTT	CASSLGVGGEAFF
NA	TRBV6-5	NA	TRBJ1-5	TGTGCCAGCAGTTACCTCGCCCATATGGCAAGAAGACAGCCCCAGCATTTT	CASSYLAHMARRQPQHF
TRBD2	TRBV10-3	NA	TRBJ2-3	TGTGCCATCAGCCCGGGGGGGCCTGGAGATACGCAGTATTTT	CAISPGGPGDTQYF
NA	TRBV3-1	few	TRBJ2-2	TGTGCCAGCAGCCAGATAGGACGCGGCACCGGGGAGCTGTTTTTT	CASSQIGRGTGELFF
NA	TRBV4-2	NA	TRBJ1-2	TGTGCCAGCAGCCAAGGTTGGGGGTGCACCTTC	CASSQGWGCTF
NA	TRBV5-4	few	TRBJ1-6	TGTGCCAGCAGCTTGGCTGTTAATTCACCCCTCCACTTT	CASSLAVNSPLHF
NA	TRBV4-3	NA	TRBJ2-1	TGCGCCAGCAGCCAAGACGTGAGGCGCGATAATGAGCAGTTCTTC	CASSQDVRRDNEQFF
NA	TRBV30	few	TRBJ1-4	TGTGCCTGGGCGGTAGGGGGGAATGATGAAAAACTGTTTTTT	CAWAVGGNDEKLFF
NA	TRBV27	NA	TRBJ2-7	TGTGCCAGCAGCGCCAGAGGGACCTCCTACGAGCAGTACTTC	CASSARGTSYEQYF
TRBD2	TRBV7-2	many	TRBJ2-7	TGTGCCAGCAGCTCCCCCTCTAGCGGGTACGAGCAGTACTTC	CASSSPSSGYEQYF
NA	TRBV7-8	NA	TRBJ1-4	TGTGCCAGCAGCCAACAAAAGTCGGAAAAACTGTTTTTT	CASSQQKSEKLFF